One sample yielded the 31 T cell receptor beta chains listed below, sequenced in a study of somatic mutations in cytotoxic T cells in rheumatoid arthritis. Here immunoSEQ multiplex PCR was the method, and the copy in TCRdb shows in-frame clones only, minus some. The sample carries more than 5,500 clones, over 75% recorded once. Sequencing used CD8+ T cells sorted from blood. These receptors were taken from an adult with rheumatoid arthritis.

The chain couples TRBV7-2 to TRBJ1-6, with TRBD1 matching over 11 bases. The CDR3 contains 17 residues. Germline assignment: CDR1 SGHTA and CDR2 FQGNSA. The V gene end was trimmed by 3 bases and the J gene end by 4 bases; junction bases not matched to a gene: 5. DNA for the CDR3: TGTGCCAGCAGCTTTTTGGGGACAGGGGGTTATAATTCACCCCTCCACTTT. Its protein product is CASSFLGTGGYNSPLHF.

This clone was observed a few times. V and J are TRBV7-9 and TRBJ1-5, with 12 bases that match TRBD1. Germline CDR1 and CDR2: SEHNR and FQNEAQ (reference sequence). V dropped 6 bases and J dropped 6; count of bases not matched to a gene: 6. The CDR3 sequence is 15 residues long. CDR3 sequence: CASSPGTGGPQPQHF. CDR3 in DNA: TGTGCCAGCAGTCCCGGGACAGGGGGCCCTCAGCCCCAGCATTTT.

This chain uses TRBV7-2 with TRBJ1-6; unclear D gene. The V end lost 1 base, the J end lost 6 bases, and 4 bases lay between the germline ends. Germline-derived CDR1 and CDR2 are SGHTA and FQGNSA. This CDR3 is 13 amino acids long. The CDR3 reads CASSLGVNSPLHF. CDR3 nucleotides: TGTGCCAGCAGCTTAGGAGTTAATTCACCCCTCCACTTT.

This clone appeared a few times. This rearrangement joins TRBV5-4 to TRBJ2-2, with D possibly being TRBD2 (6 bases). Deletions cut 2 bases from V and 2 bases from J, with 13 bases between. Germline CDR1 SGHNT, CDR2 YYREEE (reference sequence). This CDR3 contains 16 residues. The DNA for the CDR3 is TGTGCCAGCAGCTTAGCCGGGAGCGCTAACACCGGGGAGCTGTTTTTT. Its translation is CASSLAGSANTGELFF.

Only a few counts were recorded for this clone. DNA for the CDR3: TGTGCCATACATACGGGGGATAGCAATCAGCCCCAGCATTTT. This codes for CAIHTGDSNQPQHF. The V and J genes are TRBV10-3 and TRBJ1-5; possible D gene TRBD1, 5 bases. Germline-derived CDR1 and CDR2 are ENHRY and SYGVKD. Deletions cut 9 bases from V and 0 bases from J, with 12 bases between. The CDR3 extends over 14 amino acids.

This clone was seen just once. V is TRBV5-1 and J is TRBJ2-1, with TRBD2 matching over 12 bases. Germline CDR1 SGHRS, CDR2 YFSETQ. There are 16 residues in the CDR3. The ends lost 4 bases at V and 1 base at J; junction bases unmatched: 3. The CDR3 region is CASSAGTSGSYNEQFF. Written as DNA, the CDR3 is TGCGCCAGCAGCGCTGGGACTAGCGGGTCCTACAATGAGCAGTTCTTC. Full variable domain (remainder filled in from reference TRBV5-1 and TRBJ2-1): KAGVTQTPRYLIKTRGQQVTLSCSPISGHRSVSWYQQTPGQGLQFLFEYFSETQRNKGNFPGRFSGRQFSNSRSEMNVSTLELGDSALYLCASSAGTSGSYNEQFFGPGTRLTVL.

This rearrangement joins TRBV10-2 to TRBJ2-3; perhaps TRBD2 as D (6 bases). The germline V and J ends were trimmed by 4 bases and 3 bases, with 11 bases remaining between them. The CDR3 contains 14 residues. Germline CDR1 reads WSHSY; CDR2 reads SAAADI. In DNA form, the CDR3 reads TGCGCCAGCAGTGGTGACGGGGGAACAGATACGCAGTATTTT. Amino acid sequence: CASSGDGGTDTQYF.

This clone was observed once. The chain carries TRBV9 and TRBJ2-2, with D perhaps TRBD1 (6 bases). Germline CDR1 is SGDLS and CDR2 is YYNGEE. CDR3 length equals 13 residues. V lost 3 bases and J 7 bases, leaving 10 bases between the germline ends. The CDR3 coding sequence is TGTGCCAGCAGCGCAAGGGGGTACGGGGAGCTGTTTTTT. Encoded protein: CASSARGYGELFF. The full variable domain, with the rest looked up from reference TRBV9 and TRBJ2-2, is DSGVTQTPKHLITATGQRVTLRCSPRSGDLSVYWYQQSLDQGLQFLIQYYNGEERAKGNILERFSAQQFPDLHSELNLSSLELGDSALYFCASSARGYGELFFGEGSRLTVL.

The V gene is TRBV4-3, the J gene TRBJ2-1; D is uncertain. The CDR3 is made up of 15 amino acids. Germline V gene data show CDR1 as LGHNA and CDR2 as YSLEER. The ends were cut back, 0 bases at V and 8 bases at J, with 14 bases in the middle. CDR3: CASSQDRDSSDEQFF. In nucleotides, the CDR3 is TGCGCCAGCAGCCAAGATAGGGATAGCAGCGATGAGCAGTTCTTC.

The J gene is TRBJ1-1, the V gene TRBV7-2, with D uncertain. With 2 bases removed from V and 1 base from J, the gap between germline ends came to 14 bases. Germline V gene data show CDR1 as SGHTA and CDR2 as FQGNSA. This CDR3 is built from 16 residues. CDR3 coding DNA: TGTGCCAGCAGCTTAAACCGTATAATAGGGAACACTGAAGCTTTCTTT. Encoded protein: CASSLNRIIGNTEAFF.

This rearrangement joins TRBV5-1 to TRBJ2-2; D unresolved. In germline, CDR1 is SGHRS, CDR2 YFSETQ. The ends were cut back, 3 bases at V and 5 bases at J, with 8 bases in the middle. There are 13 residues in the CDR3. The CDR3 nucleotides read TGCGCCAGCAGCTCCTTGAATACCGGGGAGCTGTTTTTT. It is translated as CASSSLNTGELFF.

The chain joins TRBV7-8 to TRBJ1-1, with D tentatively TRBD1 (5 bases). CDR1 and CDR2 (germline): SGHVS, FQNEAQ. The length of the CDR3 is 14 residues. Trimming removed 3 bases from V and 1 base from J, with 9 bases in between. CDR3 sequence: CASSLGTGNTEAFF. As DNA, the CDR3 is TGTGCCAGCAGCTTGGGGACGGGGAACACTGAAGCTTTCTTT. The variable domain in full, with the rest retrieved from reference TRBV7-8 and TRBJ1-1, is GAGVSQSPRYKVAKRGQDVALRCDPISGHVSLFWYQQALGQGPEFLTYFQNEAQLDKSGLPSDRFFAERPEGSVSTLKIQRTQQEDSAVYLCASSLGTGNTEAFFGQGTRLTVV.

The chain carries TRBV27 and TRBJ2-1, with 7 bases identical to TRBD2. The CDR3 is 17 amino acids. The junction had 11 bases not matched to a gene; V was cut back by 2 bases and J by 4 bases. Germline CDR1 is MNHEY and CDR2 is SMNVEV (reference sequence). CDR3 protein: CASSLHQVWGGYNEQFF. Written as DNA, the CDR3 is TGTGCCAGCAGTTTACACCAAGTGTGGGGGGGATACAATGAGCAGTTCTTC.

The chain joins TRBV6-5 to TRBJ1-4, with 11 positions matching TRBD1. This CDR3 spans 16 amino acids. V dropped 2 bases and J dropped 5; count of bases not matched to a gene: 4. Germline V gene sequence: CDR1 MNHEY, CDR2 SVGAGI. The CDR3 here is CASSYTGTGGNEKLFF. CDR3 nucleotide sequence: TGTGCCAGCAGTTACACAGGGACAGGGGGAAATGAAAAACTGTTTTTT.

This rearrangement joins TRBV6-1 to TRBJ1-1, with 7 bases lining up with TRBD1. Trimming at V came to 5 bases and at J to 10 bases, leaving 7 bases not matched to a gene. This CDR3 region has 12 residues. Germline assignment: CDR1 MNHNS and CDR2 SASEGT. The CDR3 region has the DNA TGTGCCAGCAGTCCCGCAGGGGGAGGAGCTTTCTTT. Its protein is CASSPAGGGAFF.

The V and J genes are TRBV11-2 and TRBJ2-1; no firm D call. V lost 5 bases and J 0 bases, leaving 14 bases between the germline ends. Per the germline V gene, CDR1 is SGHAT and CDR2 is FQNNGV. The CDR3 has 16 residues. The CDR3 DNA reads TGTGCCAGCAGCCACCCGGGCCTTAGCTCCTACAATGAGCAGTTCTTC. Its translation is CASSHPGLSSYNEQFF.

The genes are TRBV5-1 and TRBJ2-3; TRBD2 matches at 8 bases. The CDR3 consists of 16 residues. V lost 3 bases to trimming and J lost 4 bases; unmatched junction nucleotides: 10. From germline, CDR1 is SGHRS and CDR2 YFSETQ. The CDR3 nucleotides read TGCGCCAGCAGCTCCGGGACTAGTGATAGTGCAGATACGCAGTATTTT. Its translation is CASSSGTSDSADTQYF.

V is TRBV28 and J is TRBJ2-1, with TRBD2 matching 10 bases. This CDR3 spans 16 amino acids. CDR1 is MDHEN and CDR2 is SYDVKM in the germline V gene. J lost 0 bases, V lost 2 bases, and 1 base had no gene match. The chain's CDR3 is CASSLERGGSYNEQFF. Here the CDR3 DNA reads TGTGCCAGCAGTTTAGAGCGGGGGGGCTCCTACAATGAGCAGTTCTTC. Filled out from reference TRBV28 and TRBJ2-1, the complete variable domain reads DVKVTQSSRYLVKRTGEKVFLECVQDMDHENMFWYRQDPGLGLRLIYFSYDVKMKEKGDIPEGYSVSREKKERFSLILESASTNQTSMYLCASSLERGGSYNEQFFGPGTRLTVL.

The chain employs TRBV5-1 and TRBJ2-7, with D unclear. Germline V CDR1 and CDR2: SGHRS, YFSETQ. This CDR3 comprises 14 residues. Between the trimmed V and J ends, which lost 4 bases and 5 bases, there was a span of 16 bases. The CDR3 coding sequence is TGCGCCAGCAGCAGTGGCCAAAGCCCTAACGAGCAGTACTTC. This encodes CASSSGQSPNEQYF.

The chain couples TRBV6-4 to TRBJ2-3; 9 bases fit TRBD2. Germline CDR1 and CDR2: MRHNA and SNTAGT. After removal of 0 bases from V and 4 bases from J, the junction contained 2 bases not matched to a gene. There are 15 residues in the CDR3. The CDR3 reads CASSDSTSGSDTQYF. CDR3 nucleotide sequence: TGTGCCAGCAGTGACTCGACTAGCGGTTCAGATACGCAGTATTTT.

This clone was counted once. CDR3 amino acids: CASSRGGRENTEAFF. The CDR3 DNA is TGTGCCAGCAGCAGGGGGGGCAGGGAGAACACTGAAGCTTTCTTT. The chain is built from TRBV5-6 and TRBJ1-1; perhaps TRBD1 as D (6 bases). The germline V gene has CDR1 SGHDT and CDR2 YYEEEE. With 4 bases removed from V and 1 base from J, the gap between germline ends came to 14 bases. The CDR3 has 15 amino acids.

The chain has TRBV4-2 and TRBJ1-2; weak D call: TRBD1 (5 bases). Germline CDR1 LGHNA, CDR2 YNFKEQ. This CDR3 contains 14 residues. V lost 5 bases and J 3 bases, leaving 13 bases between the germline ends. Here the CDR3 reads CASSLGGADYGYTF. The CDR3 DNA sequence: TGTGCCAGCAGCTTGGGAGGGGCGGACTATGGCTACACCTTC.

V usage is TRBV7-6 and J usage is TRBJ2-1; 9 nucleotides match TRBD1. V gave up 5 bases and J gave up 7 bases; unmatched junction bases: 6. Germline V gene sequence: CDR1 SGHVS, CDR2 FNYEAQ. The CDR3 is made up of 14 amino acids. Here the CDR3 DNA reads TGTGCCAGCAGCAACCGGGACAGGGTTAATGAGCAGTTCTTC. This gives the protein CASSNRDRVNEQFF.

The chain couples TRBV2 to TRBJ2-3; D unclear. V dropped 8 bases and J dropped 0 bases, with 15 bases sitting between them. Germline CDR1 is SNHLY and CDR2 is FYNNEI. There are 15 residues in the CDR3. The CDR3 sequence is CASAAPGTSTDTQYF. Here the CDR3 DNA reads TGTGCCAGCGCAGCGCCAGGAACTAGCACAGATACGCAGTATTTT.

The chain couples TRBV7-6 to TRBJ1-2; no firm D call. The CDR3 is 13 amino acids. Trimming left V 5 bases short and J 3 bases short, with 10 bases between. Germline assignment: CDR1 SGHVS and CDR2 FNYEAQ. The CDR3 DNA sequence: TGTGCCAGCAGCGCGGCCGGGGACTATGGCTACACCTTC. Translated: CASSAAGDYGYTF.

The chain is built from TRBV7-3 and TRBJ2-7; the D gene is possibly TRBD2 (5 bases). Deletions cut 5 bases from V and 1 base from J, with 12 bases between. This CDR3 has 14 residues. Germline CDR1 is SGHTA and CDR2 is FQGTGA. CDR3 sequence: CASSEGGSSYEQYF. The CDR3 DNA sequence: TGTGCCAGCAGCGAGGGTGGGAGTTCCTACGAGCAGTACTTC.

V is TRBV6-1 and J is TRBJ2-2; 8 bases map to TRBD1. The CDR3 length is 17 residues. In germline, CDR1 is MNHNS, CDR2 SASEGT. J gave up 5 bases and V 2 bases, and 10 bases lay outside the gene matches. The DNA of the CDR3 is TGTGCCAGCAGTGAAAAGCCTTCGACAGGGGTAACCGGGGAGCTGTTTTTT. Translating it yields CASSEKPSTGVTGELFF.

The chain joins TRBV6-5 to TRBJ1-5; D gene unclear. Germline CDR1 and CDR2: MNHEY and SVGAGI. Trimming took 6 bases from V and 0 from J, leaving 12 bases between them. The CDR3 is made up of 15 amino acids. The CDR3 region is CASSPTGNSNQPQHF. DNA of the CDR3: TGTGCCAGCAGCCCTACGGGTAATAGCAATCAGCCCCAGCATTTT.

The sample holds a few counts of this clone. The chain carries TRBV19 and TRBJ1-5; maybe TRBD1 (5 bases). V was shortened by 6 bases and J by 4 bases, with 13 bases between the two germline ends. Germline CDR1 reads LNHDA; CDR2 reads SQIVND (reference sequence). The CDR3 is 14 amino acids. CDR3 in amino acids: CASSGASTNQPQHF. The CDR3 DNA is TGTGCCAGTAGCGGGGCGTCCACAAATCAGCCCCAGCATTTT.

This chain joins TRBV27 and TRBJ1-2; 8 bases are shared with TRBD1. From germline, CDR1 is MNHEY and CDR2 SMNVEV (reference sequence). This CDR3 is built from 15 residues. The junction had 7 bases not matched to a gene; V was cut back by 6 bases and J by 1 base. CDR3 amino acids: CASSQRTGLNYGYTF. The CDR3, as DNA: TGTGCCAGCAGCCAGAGGACAGGGCTTAACTATGGCTACACCTTC.

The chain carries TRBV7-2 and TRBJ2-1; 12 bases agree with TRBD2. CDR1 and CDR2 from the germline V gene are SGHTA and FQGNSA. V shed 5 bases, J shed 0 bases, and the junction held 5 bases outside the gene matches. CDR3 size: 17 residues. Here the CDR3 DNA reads TGTGCCAGCAGCCCAGGACTAGCGGGGAGCTCCTACAATGAGCAGTTCTTC. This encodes CASSPGLAGSSYNEQFF.